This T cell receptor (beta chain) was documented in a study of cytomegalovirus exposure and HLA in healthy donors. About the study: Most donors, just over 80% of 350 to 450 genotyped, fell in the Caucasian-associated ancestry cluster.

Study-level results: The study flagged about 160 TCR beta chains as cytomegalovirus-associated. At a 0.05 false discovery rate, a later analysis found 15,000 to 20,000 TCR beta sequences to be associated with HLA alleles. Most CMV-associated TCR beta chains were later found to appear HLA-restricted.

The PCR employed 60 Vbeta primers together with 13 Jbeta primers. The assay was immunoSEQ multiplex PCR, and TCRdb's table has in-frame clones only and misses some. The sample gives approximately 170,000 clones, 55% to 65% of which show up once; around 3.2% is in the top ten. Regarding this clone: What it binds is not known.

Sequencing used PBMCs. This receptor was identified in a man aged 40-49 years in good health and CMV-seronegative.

This chain's CDR3 is CAICRSGEVYEQYF. The CDR3 DNA is TGTGCCATCTGTCGGAGCGGGGAGGTCTACGAGCAGTACTTC. The rearrangement joins TRBV10-3 to TRBJ2-7; 7 nucleotides agree with TRBD2. The CDR3 is 14 residues long. The J segment lost 3 bases and the V segment lost 8 bases, leaving 10 bases of the junction unmatched. The germline V gene has CDR1 ENHRY and CDR2 SYGVKD.